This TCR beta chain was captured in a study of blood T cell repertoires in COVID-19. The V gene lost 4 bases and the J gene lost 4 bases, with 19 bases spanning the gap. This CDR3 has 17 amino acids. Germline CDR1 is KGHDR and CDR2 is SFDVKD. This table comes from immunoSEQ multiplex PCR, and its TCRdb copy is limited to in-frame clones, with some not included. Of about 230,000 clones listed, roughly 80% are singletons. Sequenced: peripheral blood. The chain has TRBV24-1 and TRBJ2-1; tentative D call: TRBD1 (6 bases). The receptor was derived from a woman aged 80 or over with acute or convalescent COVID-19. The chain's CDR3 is CATSDVTGTNHYNEQFF. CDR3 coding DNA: TGTGCCACCAGTGACGTCACCGGGACAAATCATTACAATGAGCAGTTCTTC.